The text below deals with one TCR beta chain. Its antigen is not known. Time point given: cycle 4 day 1 (C4D1), after 6 weeks of nivolumab. There was relapse after autologous stem cell transplantation in every patient, and there was variation in brentuximab vedotin exposure. Patients had relapsed/refractory classical Hodgkin lymphoma with complete response, partial response or progressive disease as best response. These data come from a study of PD-1 blockade in classical Hodgkin lymphoma. Study-level points and caveats: Newly diagnosed patients were reported to start with lower TCR diversity than healthy donors. Significantly greater TCR diversity emerged by C4D1 in CD4+ cells but not CD8+ cells. Patients newly diagnosed and complete responders had comparable baseline diversity.

The repertoire was sequenced with immunoSEQ multiplex PCR; TCRdb's copy has only in-frame clones and lacks some. Of tens of thousands of clones listed, about nine tenths are singletons. The ends were cut back, 4 bases at V and 2 bases at J, with 13 bases in the middle. The CDR3 spans 15 residues. Germline CDR1 reads SGHNT; CDR2 reads YYREEE (reference sequence). This specimen consisted of peripheral blood mononuclear cells (PBMCs), obtained before the fourth cycle of nivolumab. The clonotype was recovered from a human donor with classical Hodgkin lymphoma. The rearrangement joins TRBV5-4 to TRBJ1-5, with a weak D call TRBD1 (6 bases). CDR3 nucleotides: TGTGCCAGCAGCCCAAACCCAGGGGGCAATCAGCCCCAGCATTTT. Translating it yields CASSPNPGGNQPQHF.